This T cell receptor (beta chain) was captured in a study of read filtering for tumor transcriptome and immune sequencing. About the research overall: 8 patients were R-ISS I, 16 were R-ISS II, more than five were R-ISS III. After DNase treatment, RNA was made into whole-transcriptome libraries.

A word on this clonotype: Its specificity is not known. A read error is likely here: a far larger clone is one base away.

Molecular barcoded adaptors covering alpha/delta and beta/gamma chains were used on 400 to 450 ng RNA. One entry per CDR3 protein results from TCRdb running MiXCR on the reads. The profile covers more than 30,000 distinct CDR3 sequences, with 15% to 20% appearing a single time and more than 15% taken by the ten largest. Bone marrow was sampled from every patient at the time of active disease. Study-level findings and limits: RNA-seq captured clonotypes less deeply and reliably than IR-seq.

V was clipped by 1 base and J by 9 bases, with 13 bases between them. Germline lookup yields CDR1 SEHNR and CDR2 FQNEAQ (reference sequence). This CDR3 comprises 14 residues. The chain is built from TRBV7-9 and TRBJ2-1; D gene uncertain. Sequencing input: a population of CD138-negative cells sorted from bone marrow. The receptor was derived from a donor aged 40 or over with multiple myeloma. In nucleotides, the CDR3 is TGTGCCAGCAGCTTAGGGATGCAGTCGCTTGAGCAGTTCTTC. Translated: CASSLGMQSLEQFF.